This T cell receptor (beta chain) was profiled in a study of cytomegalovirus exposure and HLA in healthy donors. It was with 60 Vbeta and 13 Jbeta primers that the PCR ran. The repertoire was sequenced with immunoSEQ multiplex PCR; TCRdb's copy has only in-frame clones and lacks some. The sample includes fewer than 200,000 clones, roughly 84% of them seen just once. Germline V lookup: CDR1 SGHAT, CDR2 FQDESV (reference sequence). V lost 1 base and J 2 bases, leaving 10 bases between the germline ends. This CDR3 comprises 15 residues. Sample: PBMCs. J is TRBJ2-3 and V is TRBV11-1, with a tentative D call TRBD2 (6 bases). This receptor was identified in a man in his thirties or forties in good health and CMV-seronegative. Here the CDR3 reads CASSLGGGDTDTQYF. The CDR3, as DNA: TGTGCCAGCAGCTTAGGCGGCGGGGACACAGATACGCAGTATTTT.